These T cell receptor beta chains were read from a single sample in a study of cytomegalovirus exposure and HLA in healthy donors. TCRdb keeps only in-frame clones here, not all; method: immunoSEQ multiplex PCR. The sample shows under 250,000 clones, around 80% of them seen only once. Source material: PBMCs. These receptors came from a woman aged 25 to 39 in good health and CMV-seropositive. CDR3s include the opening cysteine and the closing phenylalanine or tryptophan. Fields, in order: J gene, clone size, V gene, D gene, CDR3 DNA, CDR3 protein. The D gene is left open where the match is weak. Some rows have no size entry. The others give once, few or many, or a class for an expanded clone.

>TRBJ2-5|once|TRBV7-7|.
TGTGCCAGCAGCCCGACTGGGGCAACGGGCGAGACCCAGTACTTC
CASSPTGATGETQYF
>TRBJ2-3|.|TRBV18|.
TGTGCCAGCTCACCACCGTACAGGACGGATACGCAGTATTTT
CASSPPYRTDTQYF
>TRBJ2-1|.|TRBV9|.
TGTGCCAGCAGCGTAGGTGAGGGAGGAGTCTATGAGCAGTTCTTC
CASSVGEGGVYEQFF
>TRBJ2-7|.|TRBV2|.
TGTGCCAGCACCCCCCGGGGAGGCACACCCTACGAGCAGTACTTC
CASTPRGGTPYEQYF
>TRBJ2-2|once|TRBV7-8|.
TGTGCCAGCAGCTTCTCCTCGAACACCGGGGAGCTGTTTTTT
CASSFSSNTGELFF
>TRBJ2-7|.|TRBV6-4|.
TGTGCCAGCAGTCAGTACGGGGGTCGAAGCTACGAGCAGTACTTC
CASSQYGGRSYEQYF
>TRBJ2-7|.|TRBV4-3|TRBD2
TGCGCCAGCAGCCAAGGACTAGCGGGAGGATACGAGCAGTACTTC
CASSQGLAGGYEQYF
>TRBJ1-2|.|TRBV18|TRBD1
TGTGCCAGCTCACAGGGACAGGGAGCTAACTATGGCTACACCTTC
CASSQGQGANYGYTF
>TRBJ1-1|.|TRBV15|.
TGTGCCACCAGCAGTCTTGAGGACACTGAAGCTTTCTTT
CATSSLEDTEAFF
>TRBJ2-7|.|TRBV28|TRBD1
TGTGCCAGCAGCCCGACAGGGGTCCGCTCCTACGAGCAGTACTTC
CASSPTGVRSYEQYF
>TRBJ2-7|once|TRBV5-4|.
TGTGCCAGCAGTAACAGGGATCTTTCCTACGAGCAGTACTTC
CASSNRDLSYEQYF
>TRBJ2-7|once|TRBV10-3|TRBD2
TGTGCCATCAGTGATCGACTAGCGGGAGGGCTTCGAATCTACGAGCAGTACTTC
CAISDRLAGGLRIYEQYF
>TRBJ1-1|.|TRBV7-8|.
TGTGCCAGCAGCTTAGAATCAGGGAACACTGAAGCTTTCTTT
CASSLESGNTEAFF
>TRBJ1-6|.|TRBV4-3|.
TGCGCCAGCAGCCAAGATGGAGATCCCTATAATTCACCCCTCCACTTT
CASSQDGDPYNSPLHF
>TRBJ1-5|.|TRBV7-2|.
TGTGCCAGCGGAAGACAGGTCAATCAGCCCCAGCATTTT
CASGRQVNQPQHF
>TRBJ1-2|few|TRBV29-1|TRBD1
TGCAGCGGTCAGGGACAGGGACCCTATGGCTACACCTTC
CSGQGQGPYGYTF